The next 14 T cell receptor beta chains were all read from a single sample in a study of T cell changes during pregnancy in multiple sclerosis. Clones were read by immunoSEQ multiplex PCR, and TCRdb kept only the in-frame ones, dropping some. Among about 61,000 clones, 90% were seen once, and the ten largest hold 3.3%. Sequences were derived from peripheral blood, sampled in the first trimester of pregnancy. These TCRs come from a female donor in good health, enrolled as a control in a pregnancy study.

V is TRBV5-4 and J is TRBJ2-3; 7 bases are a match to TRBD1. CDR1 and CDR2 from the germline V gene are SGHNT and YYREEE (reference sequence). This CDR3 is 15 amino acids long. After removal of 4 bases from V and 0 bases from J, the junction contained 5 bases not matched to a gene. CDR3 amino acids: CASSPDRASTDTQYF. The CDR3 DNA reads TGTGCCAGCAGCCCCGACAGGGCTAGCACAGATACGCAGTATTTT.

The V and J genes are TRBV14 and TRBJ2-7, with a tentative D call TRBD1 (6 bases). Trimming stripped 4 bases from V and 2 bases from J, with 18 bases between. The CDR3 has 16 amino acids. Germline CDR1 SGHDN, CDR2 FVKESK. The CDR3 DNA reads TGTGCCAGCAGCCGCGCATCTGGGACATTCACCTACGAGCAGTACTTC. Amino acid sequence: CASSRASGTFTYEQYF.

The chain links TRBV6-5 to TRBJ2-1, with D maybe TRBD2 (7 bases). V gave up 1 base and J gave up 6 bases, with 13 bases separating them. The germline gives CDR1 MNHEY, CDR2 SVGAGI. The CDR3 spans 15 residues. The CDR3 loop reads CASSYYGGHVNEQFF. CDR3 DNA: TGTGCCAGCAGTTACTACGGGGGGCATGTCAATGAGCAGTTCTTC.

This sequence joins TRBV18 and TRBJ1-1; the D is unclear. Germline CDR1 KGHSH, CDR2 LQKENI. This CDR3 region has 15 residues. The V end was cut by 3 bases, the J end by 0 bases, with 11 bases between. The CDR3 loop reads CASSPREALNTEAFF. In DNA, the CDR3 is TGTGCCAGCTCACCTCGCGAGGCCTTGAACACTGAAGCTTTCTTT.

The rearrangement uses TRBV6-1 and TRBJ1-1, with 7 bases fitting TRBD1. The CDR3 contains 15 residues. J lost 4 bases, V lost 2 bases, and 7 bases had no gene match. CDR1 is MNHNS, CDR2 SASEGT, per germline. The CDR3 is CASSESTGDSTEAFF. The DNA of the CDR3 is TGTGCCAGCAGTGAATCAACAGGGGATAGCACTGAAGCTTTCTTT.

The V and J genes are TRBV7-2 and TRBJ1-2; 11 bases line up with TRBD1. V shed 6 bases, J shed 1 base, and the junction held 7 bases outside the gene matches. Looked up from germline, CDR1 is SGHTA and CDR2 is FQGNSA. The CDR3 is 16 amino acids. The CDR3 nucleotides read TGTGCCAGCAGTTGGACAGGGGGCTCCCTTAACTATGGCTACACCTTC. Residues: CASSWTGGSLNYGYTF. The full variable domain, in which reference TRBV7-2 and TRBJ1-2 provide the parts outside the CDR3, is GAGVSQSPSNKVTEKGKDVELRCDPISGHTALYWYRQSLGQGLEFLIYFQGNSAPDKSGLPSDRFSAERTGGSVSTLTIQRTQQEDSAVYLCASSWTGGSLNYGYTFGSGTRLTVV.

This clone was detected only a few times. This chain links TRBV7-3 with TRBJ1-5, with D perhaps TRBD1 (6 bases). The CDR3 covers 13 residues. CDR1 and CDR2 from the germline V gene are SGHTA and FQGTGA. V was cut by 5 bases and J by 4 bases, with 9 bases left in between. CDR3 protein: CASSPDRNQPQHF. CDR3 DNA: TGTGCCAGCAGCCCAGACAGGAATCAGCCCCAGCATTTT.

The chain joins TRBV5-6 to TRBJ2-1; a weak D match, TRBD1 (6 bases). This CDR3 spans 13 amino acids. Trimming took off 4 bases at V and 7 bases at J, with 12 bases between the two ends. Germline CDR1 is SGHDT and CDR2 is YYEEEE. Written as DNA, the CDR3 is TGTGCCAGCAGCGCCGGGACACGTAATGAGCAGTTCTTC. Translated: CASSAGTRNEQFF. The full variable domain, with the rest looked up from reference TRBV5-6 and TRBJ2-1, is DAGVTQSPTHLIKTRGQQVTLRCSPKSGHDTVSWYQQALGQGPQFIFQYYEEEERQRGNFPDRFSGHQFPNYSSELNVNALLLGDSALYLCASSAGTRNEQFFGPGTRLTVL.

The V gene is TRBV30, the J gene TRBJ2-7, with D unclear. With 0 bases removed from V and 1 base from J, the gap between germline ends came to 10 bases. The CDR3 runs 14 residues. Germline assignment: CDR1 GTSNPN and CDR2 SVGIG (reference sequence). The CDR3 DNA is TGTGCCTGGAGTGTACCCCCCCAGTCCTACGAGCAGTACTTC. Amino acids: CAWSVPPQSYEQYF.

This chain joins TRBV7-9 and TRBJ1-2; TRBD1 agrees at 7 bases. V dropped 5 bases and J dropped 2; count of bases not matched to a gene: 17. This CDR3 has 18 residues. Germline lookup yields CDR1 SEHNR and CDR2 FQNEAQ (reference sequence). The CDR3 DNA reads as TGTGCCAGCAGCCCTAAGAGCCGGGGGACAGACCGAAACTATGGCTACACCTTC. Protein: CASSPKSRGTDRNYGYTF.

The chain carries TRBV18 and TRBJ1-1; D ambiguous. V was pared by 3 bases and J by 2 bases, with 7 bases between. This CDR3 spans 13 amino acids. Germline-derived CDR1 and CDR2 are KGHSH and LQKENI. The CDR3 loop is CASSPGSNTEAFF. The CDR3 DNA reads as TGTGCCAGCTCACCGGGGAGTAACACTGAAGCTTTCTTT. The entire variable domain, with the rest obtained from reference TRBV18 and TRBJ1-1, is as follows: NAGVMQNPRHLVRRRGQEARLRCSPMKGHSHVYWYRQLPEEGLKFMVYLQKENIIDESGMPKERFSAEFPKEGPSILRIQQVVRGDSAAYFCASSPGSNTEAFFGQGTRLTVV.

This chain links TRBV4-1 with TRBJ1-4, with D perhaps TRBD1 (6 bases). Trimming cost V 0 bases and J 1 base, with 9 bases left between them. This CDR3 region has 16 residues. CDR1 and CDR2 from the germline V gene are MGHRA and YSYEKL. In DNA, the CDR3 is TGCGCCAGCAGCCAAGATGCAGGGGTAACTAATGAAAAACTGTTTTTT. It encodes CASSQDAGVTNEKLFF.

The rearrangement uses TRBV29-1 and TRBJ1-1; D is possibly TRBD1 (6 bases). The germline V and J ends were trimmed by 4 bases and 8 bases, with 14 bases remaining between them. CDR1 is SQVTM, CDR2 ANQGSEA, per germline. This CDR3 has 12 residues. For the CDR3, the DNA is TGCAGCGTTGCGGACAGCCCTAGGGAAGCTTTCTTT. It encodes CSVADSPREAFF.

V usage is TRBV7-2 and J usage is TRBJ2-1, with 8 bases identical to TRBD2. Germline CDR1 SGHTA, CDR2 FQGNSA. Germline trimming cut 4 bases from V and 2 bases from J; bases unmatched to any gene: 4. This CDR3 comprises 15 residues. This chain's CDR3 is CASSSGLAAYNEQFF. For the CDR3, the DNA is TGTGCCAGCAGCTCAGGACTAGCCGCCTACAATGAGCAGTTCTTC.